This T cell receptor (beta chain) appears in the sequencing data of a study of a mutant IDH1 vaccine in newly diagnosed glioma. Across the study: Therapy received beforehand was radiotherapy, temozolomide, or both, with most patients given both.

Regarding time point: baseline, week 1 (first vaccination visit). Treatment meaning: pre-vaccination baseline after standard-of-care therapy. Donors harbored newly found WHO grade 3 or 4 IDH1-mutant, ATRX-lost astrocytomas. Here immunoSEQ multiplex PCR was the method, and the copy in TCRdb shows in-frame clones only, minus some. The sample has approximately 70,000 clones; less than 85% are singletons. The CDR3 runs 16 residues. The germline CDR1 and CDR2 sequences are SNHLY and FYNNEI. The V end was cut by 4 bases, the J end by 5 bases, with 21 bases between. This sample comprised PBMCs, obtained from a glioma patient treated with radiotherapy, temozolomide or both. The genes are TRBV2 and TRBJ2-7, with a possible D match to TRBD2 (6 bases). The receptor's source is a man aged 45-65 years with glioma. The CDR3 here is CASSAGSREEDDEQYF. CDR3 bases: TGTGCCAGCAGTGCCGGGAGCAGGGAGGAGGATGACGAGCAGTACTTC.